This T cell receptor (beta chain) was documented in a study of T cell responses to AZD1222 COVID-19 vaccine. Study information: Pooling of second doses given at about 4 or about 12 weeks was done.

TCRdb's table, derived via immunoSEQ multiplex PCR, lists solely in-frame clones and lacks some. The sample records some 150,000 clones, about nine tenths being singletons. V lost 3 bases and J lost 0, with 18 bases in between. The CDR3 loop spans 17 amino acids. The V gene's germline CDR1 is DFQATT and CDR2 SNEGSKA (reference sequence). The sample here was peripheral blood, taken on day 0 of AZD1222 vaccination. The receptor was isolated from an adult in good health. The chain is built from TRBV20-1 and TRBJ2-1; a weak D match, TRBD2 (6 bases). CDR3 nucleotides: TGCAGTGCTAGTCTTTCTCAGCTAGCGCACTCCTACAATGAGCAGTTCTTC. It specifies CSASLSQLAHSYNEQFF.